This is a list of T cell receptor beta chains from one sample in a study of post-analysis software for immune sequencing data. Each CDR3 protein is one row after TCRdb ran MiXCR on the PCR reads. The repertoire consists of around 770,000 distinct CDR3 sequences, with around 46% occurring once and the leading ten covering over 4.5%. Source material: blood. The receptors were sampled from a girl aged 10-17 years with multiple sclerosis. The CDR3 runs from the conserved cysteine through the conserved F or W. The D gene is left open where the match is weak. Clone size is not always given. Where it is, it says once, few, many or a class for expanded clones.

V gene: TRBV7-8
clone size: few
D gene: TRBD2
J gene: TRBJ2-5
CDR3 DNA: TGTGCCAGCAGCTTACCCACTAGCGGGAGGGCGGGGACCCAGTACTTC
CDR3 protein: CASSLPTSGRAGTQYF

V gene: TRBV27
clone size: NA
D gene: TRBD1
J gene: TRBJ2-3
CDR3 DNA: TGTGCCAGCAGTTCCGCGGACAGGGTCCCAGATACGCAGTATTTT
CDR3 protein: CASSSADRVPDTQYF

V gene: TRBV6-1
clone size: NA
D gene: NA
J gene: TRBJ2-3
CDR3 DNA: TGTGCCAGCAGTGCGGTCACAGATACGCAGTATTTT
CDR3 protein: CASSAVTDTQYF

V gene: TRBV27
clone size: few
D gene: NA
J gene: TRBJ2-7
CDR3 DNA: TGTGCCAGCCGACGTTCGGAAGTGGGTTTCGAGCAGTACTTC
CDR3 protein: CASRRSEVGFEQYF

V gene: TRBV7-2
clone size: once
D gene: NA
J gene: TRBJ1-5
CDR3 DNA: TGTGCCTGCAGCCCCGGGCCCGATAGCAATCAGCCCCAGCATTTT
CDR3 protein: CACSPGPDSNQPQHF

V gene: TRBV3-1
clone size: few
D gene: NA
J gene: TRBJ2-3
CDR3 DNA: TGTGCCAGCAGCCCCCCGCAGGGGAAGATCACAGATACGCAGTATTTT
CDR3 protein: CASSPPQGKITDTQYF

V gene: TRBV20-1
clone size: few
D gene: NA
J gene: TRBJ2-7
CDR3 DNA: TGCAGTGCTAGTTTCGAGTACACCGTTGACTCCTATGAGCAGTACTTC
CDR3 protein: CSASFEYTVDSYEQYF

V gene: TRBV20-1
clone size: few
D gene: NA
J gene: TRBJ2-4
CDR3 DNA: TGCAGTGCTATAGGCAGGGCGGGCATTCAGTACTTC
CDR3 protein: CSAIGRAGIQYF

V gene: TRBV10-3
clone size: few
D gene: TRBD2
J gene: TRBJ2-7
CDR3 DNA: TGTGCCATCAGGGGGACGGGAGGGTTTGTCTACGAGCAGTACTTC
CDR3 protein: CAIRGTGGFVYEQYF

V gene: TRBV6-6
clone size: few
D gene: NA
J gene: TRBJ1-2
CDR3 DNA: TGTGCCAGCAGTTACACCAGGGGCTACACCTTC
CDR3 protein: CASSYTRGYTF

V gene: TRBV29-1
clone size: few
D gene: TRBD1
J gene: TRBJ2-5
CDR3 DNA: TGCAGCGTCCAGGGGGTAGAGACCCAGTACTTC
CDR3 protein: CSVQGVETQYF

V gene: TRBV7-9
clone size: NA
D gene: NA
J gene: TRBJ1-5
CDR3 DNA: TGTGCCAGCAGCTCGCCTGGGGAGCCCAATCAGCCCCAGCATTTT
CDR3 protein: CASSSPGEPNQPQHF

V gene: TRBV7-2
clone size: few
D gene: NA
J gene: TRBJ1-4
CDR3 DNA: TGTGCCAGCAGCTTAGCGGTCTTCGATGAAAAACTGTTTTTT
CDR3 protein: CASSLAVFDEKLFF

V gene: TRBV7-6
clone size: few
D gene: NA
J gene: TRBJ2-1
CDR3 DNA: TGTGCCAGCAGCACTTACAACTACAATGAGCAGTTCTTC
CDR3 protein: CASSTYNYNEQFF

V gene: TRBV12-3/TRBV12-4
clone size: many
D gene: NA
J gene: TRBJ1-2
CDR3 DNA: TGTGCCAGCAGCAACAGGAACTATGGCTACACCTTC
CDR3 protein: CASSNRNYGYTF

V gene: TRBV12-3/TRBV12-4
clone size: NA
D gene: NA
J gene: TRBJ1-5
CDR3 DNA: TGTGCCAGCAGGCACCTGAATCAGCCCCAGCATTTT
CDR3 protein: CASRHLNQPQHF

V gene: TRBV18
clone size: NA
D gene: TRBD1
J gene: TRBJ1-1
CDR3 DNA: TGTGCCAGCTCACCGGACAGGGATGAAGCTTTCTTT
CDR3 protein: CASSPDRDEAFF

V gene: TRBV4-3
clone size: NA
D gene: TRBD1
J gene: TRBJ2-1
CDR3 DNA: TGCGCCAGCAGCCAAGAAGGGACAGGAGTAAATGAGCAGTTCTTC
CDR3 protein: CASSQEGTGVNEQFF

V gene: TRBV20-1
clone size: NA
D gene: TRBD1
J gene: TRBJ2-7
CDR3 DNA: TGCAGTGCCACGGACAGGGTTGTCGAGCAGTACTTC
CDR3 protein: CSATDRVVEQYF

V gene: TRBV4-1
clone size: few
D gene: NA
J gene: TRBJ2-7
CDR3 DNA: TGCGCCAGCAGCCAAGCCCCGGACTGGGACGAGCAGTACTTC
CDR3 protein: CASSQAPDWDEQYF

V gene: TRBV4-1
clone size: few
D gene: TRBD1
J gene: TRBJ2-1
CDR3 DNA: TGCGCCAGCAGCCAATTGACAGGGACGGGCAATGAGCAGTTCTTC
CDR3 protein: CASSQLTGTGNEQFF

V gene: TRBV7-9
clone size: NA
D gene: TRBD2
J gene: TRBJ2-1
CDR3 DNA: TGTGCCAGCAGCCCTAATCTAGCGGGAGGGCCCAACGATGAGCAGTTCTTC
CDR3 protein: CASSPNLAGGPNDEQFF

V gene: TRBV5-1
clone size: NA
D gene: TRBD2
J gene: TRBJ2-5
CDR3 DNA: TGCGCCAGCAGCTTCGCCGCCGGGACTAAAGAGACCCAGTACTTC
CDR3 protein: CASSFAAGTKETQYF

V gene: TRBV13
clone size: NA
D gene: NA
J gene: TRBJ1-1
CDR3 DNA: TGTGCCAGCAGCTTAGAGGGGGTGAGCACTGAAGCTTTCTTT
CDR3 protein: CASSLEGVSTEAFF

V gene: TRBV3-1
clone size: few
D gene: NA
J gene: TRBJ1-2
CDR3 DNA: TGTGCCAGCAGCCAAGATCAAACCCCGTCGACGGGAGGCTACACCTTC
CDR3 protein: CASSQDQTPSTGGYTF

V gene: TRBV18
clone size: NA
D gene: NA
J gene: TRBJ2-1
CDR3 DNA: TGTGCCAGCTCACCAGGCTTGCTGGCTAATGAGCAGTTCTTC
CDR3 protein: CASSPGLLANEQFF

V gene: TRBV20-1
clone size: few
D gene: TRBD2
J gene: TRBJ2-1
CDR3 DNA: TGCAGTGCAACCCCGGGACTAGCGCGTGAGCAGTTCTTC
CDR3 protein: CSATPGLAREQFF

V gene: TRBV15
clone size: NA
D gene: TRBD2
J gene: TRBJ2-1
CDR3 DNA: TGTGCCACCACCTCGACCCGGCTAGCGGCCACGGTAAACTCCTACAATGAGCAGTTCTTC
CDR3 protein: CATTSTRLAATVNSYNEQFF

V gene: TRBV9
clone size: NA
D gene: TRBD2
J gene: TRBJ2-7
CDR3 DNA: TGTGCCAGCAGCGTAGTACCTAGCGGGAGACCGGGCTCCTACGAGCAGTACTTC
CDR3 protein: CASSVVPSGRPGSYEQYF

V gene: TRBV3-1
clone size: few
D gene: TRBD2
J gene: TRBJ2-7
CDR3 DNA: TGTGCCAGCAGCCCGGGACTAGCGGATACCTACGAGCAGTACTTC
CDR3 protein: CASSPGLADTYEQYF

V gene: TRBV5-5
clone size: NA
D gene: TRBD1
J gene: TRBJ2-1
CDR3 DNA: TGTGCCAGCAGCTTGACAGGGGGCCAATACAATGAGCAGTTCTTC
CDR3 protein: CASSLTGGQYNEQFF

V gene: TRBV20-1
clone size: NA
D gene: NA
J gene: TRBJ2-1
CDR3 DNA: TGCAGTGCGGCCCCGGGTTCCAGCTCCTACAATGAGCAGTTCTTC
CDR3 protein: CSAAPGSSSYNEQFF

V gene: TRBV7-2
clone size: NA
D gene: TRBD2
J gene: TRBJ2-3
CDR3 DNA: TGTGCCAGCAGCCGCCTCGGAACGGGCGGGAGGGCCGGCGCAGATACGCAGTATTTT
CDR3 protein: CASSRLGTGGRAGADTQYF

V gene: TRBV29-1
clone size: NA
D gene: TRBD1
J gene: TRBJ2-5
CDR3 DNA: TGCAGCGTTCCGGACAGGGGGCTACAAGAGACCCAGTACTTC
CDR3 protein: CSVPDRGLQETQYF

V gene: TRBV5-1
clone size: NA
D gene: TRBD1
J gene: TRBJ1-1
CDR3 DNA: TGCGCCAGCAGCACCCCGACAGGGCGGAACACTGAAGCTTTCTTT
CDR3 protein: CASSTPTGRNTEAFF

V gene: TRBV7-9
clone size: few
D gene: NA
J gene: TRBJ1-2
CDR3 DNA: TGTGCCAGCAGTCAGACAGGTCGCGGCTACACCTTC
CDR3 protein: CASSQTGRGYTF

V gene: TRBV28
clone size: NA
D gene: NA
J gene: TRBJ2-7
CDR3 DNA: TGTGCCAGCAGTGACTTCGTGGAGGGGGCCGTCGGCGAGCAGTACTTC
CDR3 protein: CASSDFVEGAVGEQYF

V gene: TRBV18
clone size: NA
D gene: NA
J gene: TRBJ2-5
CDR3 DNA: TGTGCCAGCTCAAGTTTCTCGGGGGCCTCTCAAGAGACCCAGTACTTC
CDR3 protein: CASSSFSGASQETQYF

V gene: TRBV15
clone size: NA
D gene: NA
J gene: TRBJ1-5
CDR3 DNA: TGTGCCACCAGCAGACCTTACAGGGTCGGGTCGTTGAATCAGCCCCAGCATTTT
CDR3 protein: CATSRPYRVGSLNQPQHF

V gene: TRBV12-3/TRBV12-4
clone size: NA
D gene: TRBD1
J gene: TRBJ1-5
CDR3 DNA: TGTGCCAGCAGTAATACAGGGGGAGCCTTGGCCCAGCATTTT
CDR3 protein: CASSNTGGALAQHF

V gene: TRBV7-9
clone size: many
D gene: NA
J gene: TRBJ2-7
CDR3 DNA: TGTGCCAGCAGCTCCCAGGGTTCCTACGAGCAGTACTTC
CDR3 protein: CASSSQGSYEQYF

V gene: TRBV6-5
clone size: few
D gene: NA
J gene: TRBJ1-5
CDR3 DNA: TGTGCCAGCAGCCACGGAGCGAATCAGCCCCAGCATTTT
CDR3 protein: CASSHGANQPQHF

V gene: TRBV7-9
clone size: NA
D gene: TRBD1
J gene: TRBJ2-5
CDR3 DNA: TGTGCCAGCAGCCCACCGGGACAGAGAAGTTTAGAGACCCAGTACTTC
CDR3 protein: CASSPPGQRSLETQYF

V gene: TRBV19
clone size: NA
D gene: NA
J gene: TRBJ1-2
CDR3 DNA: TGTGCCAGTAAGAGTGACAGTGCAAGTCCTAACTATGGCTACACCTTC
CDR3 protein: CASKSDSASPNYGYTF

V gene: TRBV6-5
clone size: NA
D gene: TRBD2
J gene: TRBJ2-3
CDR3 DNA: TGTGCCAGCAGTCCCCGGAGCGGGAGAGATGAAGATACGCAGTATTTT
CDR3 protein: CASSPRSGRDEDTQYF

V gene: TRBV6-2/TRBV6-3
clone size: NA
D gene: TRBD2
J gene: TRBJ2-7
CDR3 DNA: TGTGCCAGCAGTTACCCTTTATTAGCGGGAGGCGCCTACGAGCAGTACTTC
CDR3 protein: CASSYPLLAGGAYEQYF

V gene: TRBV6-6
clone size: NA
D gene: NA
J gene: TRBJ2-1
CDR3 DNA: TGTGCCAGCAGCTACGCCGGGGCGATCTTCAATGAGCAGTTCTTC
CDR3 protein: CASSYAGAIFNEQFF

V gene: TRBV2
clone size: NA
D gene: NA
J gene: TRBJ2-3
CDR3 DNA: TGTGCCAGCAACACCAGACAGACAGATACGCAGTATTTT
CDR3 protein: CASNTRQTDTQYF